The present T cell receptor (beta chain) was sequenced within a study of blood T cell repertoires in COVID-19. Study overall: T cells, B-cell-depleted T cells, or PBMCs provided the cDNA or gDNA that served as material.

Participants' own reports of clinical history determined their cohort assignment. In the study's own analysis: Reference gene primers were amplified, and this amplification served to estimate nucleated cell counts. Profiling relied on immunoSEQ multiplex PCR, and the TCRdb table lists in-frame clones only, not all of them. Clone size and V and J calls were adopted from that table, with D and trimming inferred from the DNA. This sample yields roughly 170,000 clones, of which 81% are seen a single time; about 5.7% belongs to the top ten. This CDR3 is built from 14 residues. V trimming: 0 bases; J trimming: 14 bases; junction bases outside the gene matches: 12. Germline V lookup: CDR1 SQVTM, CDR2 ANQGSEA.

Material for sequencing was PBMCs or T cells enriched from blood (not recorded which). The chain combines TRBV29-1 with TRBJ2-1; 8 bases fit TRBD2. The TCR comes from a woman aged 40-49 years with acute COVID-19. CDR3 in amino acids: CSVEDRTGGPSEFF. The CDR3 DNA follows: TGCAGCGTTGAAGATCGTACGGGAGGGCCCTCGGAGTTCTTC.